This is a list of T cell receptor beta chains from one sample in a study of T cell responses to AZD1222 COVID-19 vaccine. Libraries were prepared by immunoSEQ multiplex PCR; TCRdb keeps only in-frame clonotypes and omits some of them. The sample records about 140,000 clones, around 90% being singletons. Source: peripheral blood, taken on day 0 of AZD1222 vaccination. The receptor set was obtained from an adult in good health. The CDR3 runs from the conserved cysteine through the conserved F or W. The order of the fields is D gene, V gene, CDR3 length, clone size, J gene, CDR3 protein, CDR3 DNA. The D gene is left open where the match is weak. Clone size is shown for a subset of rows, as once, few, many or a class of expanded clone.

NA	TRBV6-2/TRBV6-3	18	NA	TRBJ1-5	CASSYRSVGPYSNQPQHF	TGTGCCAGCAGTTACAGGTCAGTGGGGCCATATAGCAATCAGCCCCAGCATTTT
NA	TRBV10-2	13	NA	TRBJ1-1	CASTRDSPTEAFF	TGCGCCAGCACCAGAGACAGTCCCACTGAAGCTTTCTTT
NA	TRBV10-1	14	NA	TRBJ1-1	CASSAGTTYTEAFF	TGCGCCAGCAGCGCCGGGACGACATACACTGAAGCTTTCTTT
NA	TRBV3-1/TRBV3-2	15	NA	TRBJ1-1	CASSQGRVWLGEAFF	TGTGCCAGCAGCCAAGGCAGGGTATGGTTGGGGGAAGCTTTCTTT
NA	TRBV5-1	16	once	TRBJ2-7	CASSPGGTDYSYEQYF	TGCGCCAGCAGCCCAGGCGGGACAGACTACTCCTACGAGCAGTACTTC
NA	TRBV9	15	NA	TRBJ1-1	CASSAEGLGNTEAFF	TGTGCCAGCAGCGCGGAGGGCCTAGGGAACACTGAAGCTTTCTTT
NA	TRBV19	14	NA	TRBJ2-2	CASNGGFNTGELFF	TGTGCCAGTAATGGCGGATTCAACACCGGGGAGCTGTTTTTT
NA	TRBV7-2	14	NA	TRBJ2-7	CASSWETKAYEQYF	TGTGCCAGCAGCTGGGAGACAAAGGCCTACGAGCAGTACTTC
NA	TRBV28	14	once	TRBJ1-5	CASSLSGYNQPQHF	TGTGCCAGCAGTTTATCAGGGTATAATCAGCCCCAGCATTTT
NA	TRBV5-6	14	NA	TRBJ1-1	CASSFYERVTEAFF	TGTGCCAGCAGCTTCTATGAAAGGGTCACTGAAGCTTTCTTT
NA	TRBV5-1	13	NA	TRBJ1-1	CASGRLVLTEAFF	TGCGCCAGCGGTCGCCTCGTTCTAACTGAAGCTTTCTTT
TRBD1	TRBV27	15	NA	TRBJ1-3	CASSSRTGVGNTIYF	TGTGCCAGCAGTTCTCGGACAGGGGTCGGAAACACCATATATTTT
NA	TRBV5-4	13	NA	TRBJ1-1	CASEQRKGTEAFF	TGTGCCAGCGAGCAGAGAAAGGGGACTGAAGCTTTCTTT
NA	TRBV10-3	14	once	TRBJ2-2	CAISVGAATGELFF	TGTGCCATCAGTGTAGGGGCGGCCACCGGGGAGCTGTTTTTT
NA	TRBV19	15	NA	TRBJ1-2	CASENRVPANYGYTF	TGTGCCAGTGAAAACAGGGTGCCTGCTAACTATGGCTACACCTTC
NA	TRBV5-6	14	NA	TRBJ1-1	CASSPERRNTEAFF	TGTGCCAGCAGCCCGGAACGCAGGAACACTGAAGCTTTCTTT
NA	TRBV6-2/TRBV6-3	13	NA	TRBJ1-1	CASSYRDNTEAFF	TGTGCCAGCAGTTATAGGGATAACACTGAAGCTTTCTTT
TRBD1	TRBV29-1	12	NA	TRBJ2-7	CSAGTGGVEQYF	TGCAGCGCCGGGACAGGGGGTGTCGAGCAGTACTTC
NA	TRBV27	14	NA	TRBJ2-1	CASSQVSPSNEQFF	TGTGCCAGCAGTCAGGTGAGCCCTTCCAATGAGCAGTTCTTC
TRBD1	TRBV19	16	NA	TRBJ1-5	CASSTLDRGSYQPQHF	TGTGCCAGTAGTACCCTCGACAGGGGGTCATACCAGCCCCAGCATTTT
NA	TRBV2	15	NA	TRBJ1-1	CASSGTPGPNTEAFF	TGTGCCAGCAGTGGGACACCGGGCCCAAACACTGAAGCTTTCTTT
TRBD2	TRBV10-3	13	NA	TRBJ2-7	CATALGGTYEQYF	TGTGCCACCGCCCTCGGGGGGACCTACGAGCAGTACTTC
TRBD2	TRBV5-1	14	NA	TRBJ2-7	CASSRTSEPYEQYF	TGCGCCAGCAGCCGGACTAGCGAGCCATACGAGCAGTACTTC
TRBD1	TRBV19	16	NA	TRBJ1-5	CASSVGTGYGNQPQHF	TGTGCCAGTAGTGTTGGGACAGGCTATGGCAATCAGCCCCAGCATTTT
TRBD1	TRBV28	14	NA	TRBJ1-2	CASSLRDRAYGYTF	TGTGCCAGCAGTTTACGGGACAGGGCCTATGGCTACACCTTC
TRBD1	TRBV27	12	once	TRBJ1-4	CASRTGREKLFF	TGTGCCAGCAGGACAGGGAGGGAAAAACTGTTTTTT
NA	TRBV2	16	NA	TRBJ2-3	CASSDGGRGGADTQYF	TGTGCCAGCAGTGATGGCGGCAGGGGTGGGGCAGATACGCAGTATTTT
TRBD1	TRBV2	15	NA	TRBJ1-3	CASRTGGYSGNTIYF	TGTGCCAGCAGGACAGGGGGCTACTCTGGAAACACCATATATTTT
NA	TRBV6-4	13	NA	TRBJ1-5	CASSEDGNQPQHF	TGTGCCAGCAGTGAGGATGGCAATCAGCCCCAGCATTTT
NA	TRBV5-5	14	NA	TRBJ1-5	CASSFQGEGQPQHF	TGTGCCAGCAGCTTTCAAGGGGAAGGTCAGCCCCAGCATTTT
NA	TRBV12-5	13	few	TRBJ2-2	CASGIVNTGELFF	TGTGCTAGTGGGATAGTAAATACCGGGGAGCTGTTTTTT
NA	TRBV9	14	NA	TRBJ2-1	CASSGLGTFNEQFF	TGTGCCAGCAGCGGCCTAGGGACCTTTAATGAGCAGTTCTTC
TRBD1	TRBV5-4	14	NA	TRBJ1-1	CASSLGQGRTEAFF	TGTGCCAGCAGCTTGGGACAGGGGCGGACTGAAGCTTTCTTT
NA	TRBV6-5	14	NA	TRBJ1-1	CASSYEGGNTEAFF	TGTGCCAGCAGTTACGAGGGGGGGAACACTGAAGCTTTCTTT
NA	TRBV6-5	13	NA	TRBJ1-5	CASSYSRDQPQHF	TGTGCCAGCAGTTACTCAAGAGACCAGCCCCAGCATTTT
TRBD2	TRBV20-1	11	NA	TRBJ2-4	CSASRLAIQYF	TGCAGTGCTAGCAGACTAGCTATTCAGTACTTC
TRBD2	TRBV4-3	15	few	TRBJ2-3	CASSQGLDATDTQYF	TGCGCCAGCAGCCAGGGACTAGATGCCACAGATACGCAGTATTTT
TRBD1	TRBV5-4	18	few	TRBJ2-2	CASSLGGTGVPNTGELFF	TGTGCCAGCAGCTTGGGGGGCACAGGGGTCCCGAACACCGGGGAGCTGTTTTTT
TRBD1	TRBV27	17	NA	TRBJ1-5	CASSYSGGSYGNQPQHF	TGTGCCAGCAGTTATTCAGGGGGGTCGTATGGCAATCAGCCCCAGCATTTT
NA	TRBV5-6	14	NA	TRBJ2-1	CASSPPRGYNEQFF	TGTGCCAGCAGCCCCCCCCGGGGGTACAATGAGCAGTTCTTC
NA	TRBV29-1	14	NA	TRBJ2-7	CSVNYQGPAHEQYF	TGCAGCGTAAATTACCAGGGACCGGCCCACGAGCAGTACTTC
NA	TRBV7-2	14	NA	TRBJ2-5	CASSLARGRNTQYF	TGTGCCAGCAGCTTAGCACGGGGGAGGAACACCCAGTACTTC
NA	TRBV29-1	11	NA	TRBJ2-7	CSVELSYEQYF	TGCAGCGTTGAACTCTCCTACGAGCAGTACTTC
NA	TRBV6-5	16	NA	TRBJ2-7	CASSSATGRLTHEQYF	TGTGCCAGCAGTTCCGCGACAGGGAGGTTAACCCACGAGCAGTACTTC
NA	TRBV20-1	13	NA	TRBJ1-4	CSVSYGVGEKLFF	TGCAGTGTTAGTTACGGGGTCGGTGAAAAACTGTTTTTT
NA	TRBV7-9	19	NA	TRBJ1-3	CASSLAKSRGVPAENTIYF	TGTGCCAGCAGCTTAGCTAAATCCCGGGGGGTCCCAGCAGAAAACACCATATATTTT
NA	TRBV3-1/TRBV3-2	12	NA	TRBJ2-7	CASSRSSYEQYF	TGTGCCAGCAGCCGGAGCTCCTACGAGCAGTACTTC
NA	TRBV6-5	11	NA	TRBJ2-5	CASSKPGTQYF	TGTGCCAGCAGTAAGCCGGGGACCCAGTACTTC
NA	TRBV5-5	17	NA	TRBJ2-3	CASSLGSTTDTGVKGYF	TGTGCCAGCAGCTTGGGAAGTACCACAGATACTGGGGTCAAAGGGTATTTT
TRBD1	TRBV7-9	15	NA	TRBJ1-1	CASSLGADRVPEAFF	TGTGCCAGCAGCTTAGGCGCCGACAGGGTCCCTGAAGCTTTCTTT